This T cell receptor (beta chain) was identified in a study of shared clonotypes between healthy human individuals. Overall study results and limits: There were few donors, and this limited the genetic and exposure-history diversity represented. Shared clonotypes: 4.5% to 5% naive CD4, around 4% naive CD8, around 2.4% memory CD4, approximately 0.41% memory CD8.

Measured with immunoSEQ multiplex PCR; TCRdb has only the in-frame clones, and not every one. The sample lists more than 2,000,000 clones; approximately 93% were seen once. Partitioning of CD4+ cells yielded a CD45RA+ naive subset and a CD45RA-negative memory subset. Turning to this clone: The antigen remains unidentified.

V dropped 6 bases and J dropped 5 bases, with 11 bases sitting between them. This CDR3 has 13 residues. Germline loops: CDR1 SNHLY, CDR2 FYNNEI. Material: naive CD4+ T cells from PBMCs. Regarding subset: CD45RA+ positively selected. The rearrangement joins TRBV2 to TRBJ1-5; TRBD1 is a possible D gene (6 bases). The TCR comes from a man aged 18 to 29 in good health. Some clones in this sample may be carry-over from other donors' samples. The CDR3 spells CASSGQPDQPQHF. DNA for the CDR3: TGTGCCAGCAGCGGACAGCCCGATCAGCCCCAGCATTTT.